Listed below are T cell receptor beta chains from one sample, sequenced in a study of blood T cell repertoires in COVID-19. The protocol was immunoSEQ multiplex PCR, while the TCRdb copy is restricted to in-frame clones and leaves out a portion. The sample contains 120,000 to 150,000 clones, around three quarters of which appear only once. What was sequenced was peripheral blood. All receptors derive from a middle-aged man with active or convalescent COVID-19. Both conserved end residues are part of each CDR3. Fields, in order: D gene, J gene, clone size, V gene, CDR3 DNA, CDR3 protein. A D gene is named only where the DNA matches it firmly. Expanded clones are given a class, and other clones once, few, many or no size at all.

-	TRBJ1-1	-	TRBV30	TGTGCCTGGAGTGTAAGGGGCTCCGGCGCTGAAGCTTTCTTT	CAWSVRGSGAEAFF
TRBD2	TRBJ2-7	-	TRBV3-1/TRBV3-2	TGTGCCAGCAGCCAAGATGTGGTAGCGGGAGGTAGCGAGCAGTACTTC	CASSQDVVAGGSEQYF
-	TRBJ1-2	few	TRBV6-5	TGTGCCAGCAGTTTATACAGGGAGAAGGGGGGCTACACCTTC	CASSLYREKGGYTF
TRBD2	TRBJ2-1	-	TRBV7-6	TGTGCCAGCAGCTTAGTAGCGGGAGTTTTCTTC	CASSLVAGVFF
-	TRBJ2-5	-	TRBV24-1	TGTGCCACCAGTGCCCGGGGTATGGGAGAGACCCAGTACTTC	CATSARGMGETQYF
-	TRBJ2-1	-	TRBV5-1	TGCGCCAGCAGCTTTCGTTATGTGCGGGATCGCTCCTACAATGAGCAGTTCTTC	CASSFRYVRDRSYNEQFF
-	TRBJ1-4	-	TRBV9	TGTGCCAGCAGCGCAGCCTCGGAGGACTCGGGAGAAAAACTGTTTTTT	CASSAASEDSGEKLFF
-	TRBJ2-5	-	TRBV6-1	TGTGCCAGCAGTGAAGCGCTCGGTACCTCTCAAGAGACCCAGTACTTC	CASSEALGTSQETQYF
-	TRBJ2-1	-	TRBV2	TGTGCCAGCAGTGACCTAGGCAATGAGCAGTTCTTC	CASSDLGNEQFF
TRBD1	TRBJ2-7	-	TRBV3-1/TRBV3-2	TGTGCCAGCAGCCAAACTACAGGGGCGGGCGAGCAGTACTTC	CASSQTTGAGEQYF
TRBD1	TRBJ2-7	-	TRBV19	TGTGCCAGTAGTCCAGGGGGAACCTACGAGCAGTACTTC	CASSPGGTYEQYF
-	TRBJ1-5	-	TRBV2	TGTGCCAGCGGAGTACTAAAAGGCAATCAGCCCCAGCATTTT	CASGVLKGNQPQHF
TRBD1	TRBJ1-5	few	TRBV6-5	TGTGCCAGCAGTAGCCTGACAGGGAGCAATCAGCCCCAGCATTTT	CASSSLTGSNQPQHF
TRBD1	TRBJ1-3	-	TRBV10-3	TGTGCCATCAGTGGAATCATAGGGGGCCGAAGAAACACCATATATTTT	CAISGIIGGRRNTIYF
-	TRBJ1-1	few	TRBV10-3	TGTGCCATCAGTGAGTCGATTCGGTCCCCCACCTTGAACACTGAAGCTTTCTTT	CAISESIRSPTLNTEAFF
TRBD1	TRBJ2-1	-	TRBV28	TGTGCCAGCAGGCCCGACAGGGGCCTTGCGAGGTTCTTC	CASRPDRGLARFF
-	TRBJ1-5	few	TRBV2	TGTGCCACAAGCAGTAGGCCTAGCGATCAGCCCCAGCATTTT	CATSSRPSDQPQHF
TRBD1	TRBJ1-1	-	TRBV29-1	TGCAGCGCCCGCGATGACAGGGGGAACACTGAAGCTTTCTTT	CSARDDRGNTEAFF
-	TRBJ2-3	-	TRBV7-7	TGTGCCAGCAGCTTAGGGGGCGAGGTCACAGATACGCAGTATTTT	CASSLGGEVTDTQYF
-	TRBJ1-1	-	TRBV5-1	TGCGCCAGCAGCCCGGACGTGGGGCTCACAATTGAAGCTTTCTTT	CASSPDVGLTIEAFF
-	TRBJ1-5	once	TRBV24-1	TGTGCCACCAGTGATCGGGGAGGAAGTCAGCCCCAGCATTTT	CATSDRGGSQPQHF
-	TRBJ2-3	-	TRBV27	TGTGCCAGCAGTCTAGGGACTGGCCCGATCACAGATACGCAGTATTTT	CASSLGTGPITDTQYF
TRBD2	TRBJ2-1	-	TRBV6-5	TGTGCCAGCAGTTTGTTAGCGGGAGGGGACGGTGAGCAGTTCTTC	CASSLLAGGDGEQFF
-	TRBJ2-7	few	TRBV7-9	TGTGCCAGCAGCTCCGGACAGACCTACGAGCAGTACTTC	CASSSGQTYEQYF
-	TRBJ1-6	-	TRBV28	TGTGCCAGCAGTCAAGGGGCTCGGTATAATTCACCCCTCCACTTT	CASSQGARYNSPLHF
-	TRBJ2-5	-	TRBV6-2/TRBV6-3	TGTGCCAGCAGTTACCCCCTGGGCGGGCCGTCCCAAGAGACCCAGTACTTC	CASSYPLGGPSQETQYF
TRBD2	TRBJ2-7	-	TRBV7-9	TGTGCCAGCAGTTACGGCGGACTAGCGGGAGGCGAGCAGTACTTC	CASSYGGLAGGEQYF
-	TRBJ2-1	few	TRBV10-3	TGTGCCATCAGTGAGTACGGGGGAAATGAGCAGTTCTTC	CAISEYGGNEQFF
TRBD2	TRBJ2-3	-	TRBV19	TGTGCCAGTAGTATCACGGGAGGGAGGATAGATACGCAGTATTTT	CASSITGGRIDTQYF
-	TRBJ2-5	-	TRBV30	TGTGCCTGGAGTGTGTCTTACGGAGGGGAGACCCAGTACTTC	CAWSVSYGGETQYF
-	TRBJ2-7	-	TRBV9	TGTGCCAGCAGTCAAGGGACAAACTACGAGCAGTACTTC	CASSQGTNYEQYF
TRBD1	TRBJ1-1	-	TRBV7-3	TGTGCCAGCAGTTGGGACAGTCGGCGGACTGAAGCTTTCTTT	CASSWDSRRTEAFF
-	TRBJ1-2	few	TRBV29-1	TGCAGCGTTGAGCAGGGTGACGATGGCTACACCTTC	CSVEQGDDGYTF
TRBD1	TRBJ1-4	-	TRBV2	TGTGCCAGCAGTGCCGACAGGGATGAAAAACTGTTTTTT	CASSADRDEKLFF
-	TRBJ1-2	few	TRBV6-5	TGTGCCAGCGGGGAGATGGACAACTATGGCTACACCTTC	CASGEMDNYGYTF
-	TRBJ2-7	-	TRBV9	TGTGCCAGCAGCGTAGCTGGAGGGAGGAGCTCCTACGAGCAGTACTTC	CASSVAGGRSSYEQYF
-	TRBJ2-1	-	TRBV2	TGTGCCAGCAGTGATGTTCGCGGGGGCAGCGAGCAGTTCTTC	CASSDVRGGSEQFF
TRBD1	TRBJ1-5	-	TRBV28	TGTGCCAGCAGTGGCCGGGACAGGGCGGTAAATCAGCCCCAGCATTTT	CASSGRDRAVNQPQHF
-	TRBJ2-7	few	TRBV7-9	TGTGCCAGCAACAGGAACGCCTACGAGCAGTACTTC	CASNRNAYEQYF
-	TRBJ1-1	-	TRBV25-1	TGTGCCAGCAGTGAACTCCAGGAGAACACTGAAGCTTTCTTT	CASSELQENTEAFF
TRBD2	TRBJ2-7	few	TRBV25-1	TGTGCCAGCAGTGCATCCCCTAGCGGGAGCTACGAGCAGTACTTC	CASSASPSGSYEQYF
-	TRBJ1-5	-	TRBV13	TGTGCCAGCAGCTTAGCTAGGGGTTCCCGGGTCCTTAATCAGCCCCAGCATTTT	CASSLARGSRVLNQPQHF
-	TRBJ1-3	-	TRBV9	TGTGCCAGCAGCGTAGGGCAGGGTGGAAACACCATATATTTT	CASSVGQGGNTIYF
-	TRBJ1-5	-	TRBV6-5	TGTGCCAGCAGCAGGGGATACAATCAGCCCCAGCATTTT	CASSRGYNQPQHF
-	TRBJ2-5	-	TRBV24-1	TGTGCCACCAGTGGCCAGGGGCGGCAAGAGACCCAGTACTTC	CATSGQGRQETQYF
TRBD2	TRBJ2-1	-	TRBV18	TGTGCCAGCTCACCGCAGGCGGGAGGCCACAATGAGCAGTTCTTC	CASSPQAGGHNEQFF
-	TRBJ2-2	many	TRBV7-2	TGTGCCAGCACGCAGGGACAGAACACCGGGGAGCTGTTTTTT	CASTQGQNTGELFF